This TCR beta chain was identified during a study of lymphopenia after photon versus proton radiotherapy. The method was immunoSEQ multiplex PCR; TCRdb's version includes in-frame clones alone and lacks a portion of them. This table holds some 27,000 clones, about 86% found once. Findings of the study overall: Relative stability marked proton patients; photon patients lost diversity and naive cells. After the lymphocyte nadir, photon-treated repertoires showed oligoclonal expansion, especially of CD8+ Temra cells.

With regard to this clone: Its antigen is currently unknown.

V lost 2 bases and J lost 6; bases outside the gene matches: 13. CDR1 and CDR2 from the germline V gene are SGHRS and YFSETQ. The CDR3 is 17 amino acids. The rearrangement joins TRBV5-1 to TRBJ2-2; 7 bases map to TRBD1. The specimen was peripheral blood, collected from a patient treated with proton-based radiotherapy. This clonotype originated in an older woman with cholangiocarcinoma. Some clones in this sample may be carry-over from other donors' samples. The CDR3 bases are TGCGCCAGCAGCTTCACTTCGGACAGGCTCTCGGCCGGGGAGCTGTTTTTT. Translating gives CASSFTSDRLSAGELFF. Drawing the rest from reference TRBV5-1 and TRBJ2-2, the complete variable domain is KAGVTQTPRYLIKTRGQQVTLSCSPISGHRSVSWYQQTPGQGLQFLFEYFSETQRNKGNFPGRFSGRQFSNSRSEMNVSTLELGDSALYLCASSFTSDRLSAGELFFGEGSRLTVL.